This is a list of T cell receptor beta chains from one sample in a study of Graves' ophthalmopathy and Graves' hyperthyroidism. TCRdb reprocessed the multiplex PCR reads via MiXCR and lists one record per CDR3 protein. The table shows over 150,000 distinct CDR3 sequences, with approximately 38% occurring only once. The specimen was peripheral blood. The receptors were sampled from a woman in her 40s with Graves' ophthalmopathy. The conserved cysteine and the conserved F or W are not part of the CDR3 here. A D gene is named only where the DNA matches it firmly.

v_gene	d_gene	CDR3aa
TRBV27	.	ASSLFLGKTYEQY
TRBV20-1	TRBD1	SASVPDRGSYEQY
TRBV20-1	TRBD1	SADKDRVREQY
TRBV5-5	TRBD2	ASSRAIAGTQETQY
TRBV28	.	ASSSPGRSQETQY
TRBV6-5	.	ASSYNRANQPQH
TRBV12-3/TRBV12-4	.	ASSFTGAGNTGELF
TRBV12-3/TRBV12-4	TRBD1	ASILDRGRSPPYEQY
TRBV7-2	.	ASSLGLEPGGELF
TRBV5-1	.	ASSFGTRMETQY
TRBV4-2	TRBD1	ASSGQGQAF
TRBV18	.	ASSPPPGFAETQY
TRBV12-3/TRBV12-4	TRBD1	ASSFGTGAREQY
TRBV7-9	.	ASSLPDSPYEQY
TRBV19	.	ASSGFRGTEAF
TRBV29-1	.	SVYDRGGSYEQY
TRBV9	.	ASSVGPPIETQY
TRBV11-2	.	ASSLVGENSNQPQH
TRBV20-1	.	SGYANN
TRBV6-2/TRBV6-3	TRBD2	ASSYASGAQY
TRBV6-5	.	ASSYSPSSGNTIY
TRBV10-2	TRBD1	ASSESTEGGETQY
TRBV12-3/TRBV12-4	.	ASTGRAGSYEQY
TRBV12-3/TRBV12-4	.	ASSPVGGFGTGELF
TRBV20-1	TRBD1	SARGRGWPGELF
TRBV6-5	TRBD1	ASSSLTGGGYT
TRBV7-2	TRBD1	ASSPRTGHGYT
TRBV28	TRBD2	ASIAAAGGLTPYEQY
TRBV11-2	.	ASSLMPVQETQY
TRBV27	.	ATRDQAEAF
TRBV6-1	.	ASRGTKTQY
TRBV6-5	.	ASSYSGYAEAF